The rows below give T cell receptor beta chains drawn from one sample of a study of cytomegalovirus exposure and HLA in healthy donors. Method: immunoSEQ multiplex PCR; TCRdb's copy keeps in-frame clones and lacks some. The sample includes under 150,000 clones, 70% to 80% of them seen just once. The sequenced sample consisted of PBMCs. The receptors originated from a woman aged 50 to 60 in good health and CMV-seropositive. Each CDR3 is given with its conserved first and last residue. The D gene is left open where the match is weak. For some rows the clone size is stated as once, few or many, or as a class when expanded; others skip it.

cdr3_aa: CASSLEGSTNYGYTF
cdr3_nt: TGTGCCAGCAGCTTAGAGGGGAGTACTAACTATGGCTACACCTTC
j_call: TRBJ1-2
clone_size: NA
v_call: TRBV11-2
d_call: NA

cdr3_aa: CATSRDGSVPGETQYF
cdr3_nt: TGTGCCACCAGCAGAGATGGAAGCGTTCCTGGGGAGACCCAGTACTTC
j_call: TRBJ2-5
clone_size: NA
v_call: TRBV15
d_call: NA

cdr3_aa: CASSKWDRLNTEAFF
cdr3_nt: TGCGCCAGCAGCAAATGGGACAGACTGAACACTGAAGCTTTCTTT
j_call: TRBJ1-1
clone_size: NA
v_call: TRBV4-1
d_call: TRBD1

cdr3_aa: CASSSQGTDTQYF
cdr3_nt: TGCGCCAGCAGCTCACAGGGTACAGATACGCAGTATTTT
j_call: TRBJ2-3
clone_size: NA
v_call: TRBV5-1
d_call: NA

cdr3_aa: CASSGRTGDYGYTF
cdr3_nt: TGTGCCAGCAGTGGCAGGACAGGGGACTATGGCTACACCTTC
j_call: TRBJ1-2
clone_size: few
v_call: TRBV28
d_call: TRBD1

cdr3_aa: CASSPGDRDGYTF
cdr3_nt: TGCGCCAGCAGCCCCGGGGATCGAGATGGCTACACCTTC
j_call: TRBJ1-2
clone_size: NA
v_call: TRBV4-1
d_call: NA

cdr3_aa: CASIVREGGEQYF
cdr3_nt: TGTGCCAGCATCGTCCGGGAGGGAGGGGAGCAGTACTTC
j_call: TRBJ2-7
clone_size: NA
v_call: TRBV6-6
d_call: TRBD2

cdr3_aa: CASSYATGNYGYTF
cdr3_nt: TGTGCCAGCAGTTACGCCACGGGGAACTATGGCTACACCTTC
j_call: TRBJ1-2
clone_size: NA
v_call: TRBV6-6
d_call: NA

cdr3_aa: CASSTSAWGEGNSPLHF
cdr3_nt: TGTGCCAGCAGCACCTCGGCGTGGGGGGAGGGTAATTCACCCCTCCACTTT
j_call: TRBJ1-6
clone_size: few
v_call: TRBV11-3
d_call: NA

cdr3_aa: CASPTSEGSGANVLTF
cdr3_nt: TGTGCCAGCCCGACTAGCGAGGGGTCTGGGGCCAACGTCCTGACTTTC
j_call: TRBJ2-6
clone_size: NA
v_call: TRBV9
d_call: TRBD2

cdr3_aa: CASSQRLSGSSYEQYF
cdr3_nt: TGTGCCAGCAGCCAAAGGTTGAGCGGGTCCTCCTACGAGCAGTACTTC
j_call: TRBJ2-7
clone_size: once
v_call: TRBV16
d_call: NA

cdr3_aa: CASSLEGQGGDEQYF
cdr3_nt: TGCGCCAGCAGCTTGGAGGGACAGGGGGGGGACGAGCAGTACTTC
j_call: TRBJ2-7
clone_size: NA
v_call: TRBV5-1
d_call: TRBD1

cdr3_aa: CASSQAEGWEQYF
cdr3_nt: TGCGCCAGCAGCCAGGCTGAGGGTTGGGAGCAGTACTTC
j_call: TRBJ2-7
clone_size: NA
v_call: TRBV4-1
d_call: NA

cdr3_aa: CASSVDTGDGVRQYF
cdr3_nt: TGTGCCAGCAGCGTCGACACAGGGGACGGCGTGAGGCAGTACTTC
j_call: TRBJ2-7
clone_size: NA
v_call: TRBV9
d_call: TRBD1

cdr3_aa: CASSPRRGWGTEAFF
cdr3_nt: TGTGCCAGCTCACCACGGCGGGGGTGGGGCACTGAAGCTTTCTTT
j_call: TRBJ1-1
clone_size: NA
v_call: TRBV18
d_call: NA

cdr3_aa: CASSFTGAGQPQHF
cdr3_nt: TGTGCCAGCAGCTTCACAGGAGCTGGACAGCCCCAGCATTTT
j_call: TRBJ1-5
clone_size: NA
v_call: TRBV7-9
d_call: NA

cdr3_aa: CASSARVWGGNEQFF
cdr3_nt: TGTGCCAGCAGCGCCAGGGTCTGGGGGGGCAATGAGCAGTTCTTC
j_call: TRBJ2-1
clone_size: few
v_call: TRBV9
d_call: TRBD2

cdr3_aa: CAGGIRDTQYF
cdr3_nt: TGTGCCGGGGGGATAAGAGATACGCAGTATTTT
j_call: TRBJ2-3
clone_size: once
v_call: TRBV30
d_call: NA

cdr3_aa: CASRDTGGGYQPQHF
cdr3_nt: TGTGCCAGCAGGGACACGGGAGGGGGTTATCAGCCCCAGCATTTT
j_call: TRBJ1-5
clone_size: NA
v_call: TRBV6-5
d_call: NA

cdr3_aa: CASSLAGGPNYHEQFF
cdr3_nt: TGTGCCAGCAGCTTAGCGGGGGGGCCAAATTACCATGAGCAGTTCTTC
j_call: TRBJ2-1
clone_size: few
v_call: TRBV7-2
d_call: NA

cdr3_aa: CASSLVPSADTQYF
cdr3_nt: TGTGCCAGCAGCTTAGTTCCGTCGGCAGATACGCAGTATTTT
j_call: TRBJ2-3
clone_size: NA
v_call: TRBV11-2
d_call: NA

cdr3_aa: CASGGGRGRLAGERQYF
cdr3_nt: TGCGCCAGCGGGGGTGGCAGGGGGCGACTAGCGGGAGAAAGGCAGTACTTC
j_call: TRBJ2-7
clone_size: NA
v_call: TRBV4-1
d_call: TRBD2

cdr3_aa: CASSLYSQGATDTQYF
cdr3_nt: TGCGCCAGCAGCTTGTACTCGCAGGGGGCTACAGATACGCAGTATTTT
j_call: TRBJ2-3
clone_size: once
v_call: TRBV5-1
d_call: TRBD1

cdr3_aa: CASSQAGGRQNTQYF
cdr3_nt: TGTGCCAGCAGCCAAGCGGGAGGGCGTCAAAATACGCAGTATTTT
j_call: TRBJ2-3
clone_size: NA
v_call: TRBV7-9
d_call: TRBD2

cdr3_aa: CASSGEVLSGYTF
cdr3_nt: TGTGCCAGCAGTGGCGAGGTATTAAGTGGCTACACCTTC
j_call: TRBJ1-2
clone_size: few
v_call: TRBV5-6
d_call: NA

cdr3_aa: CASSYGPGTGGAGYGYTF
cdr3_nt: TGCGCCAGCAGTTATGGACCCGGGACAGGGGGGGCCGGCTATGGCTACACCTTC
j_call: TRBJ1-2
clone_size: NA
v_call: TRBV5-1
d_call: TRBD1

cdr3_aa: CSVDRGVDTGELFF
cdr3_nt: TGCAGCGTTGACAGGGGGGTCGACACCGGGGAGCTGTTTTTT
j_call: TRBJ2-2
clone_size: NA
v_call: TRBV29-1
d_call: NA

cdr3_aa: CASRRQENTEAFF
cdr3_nt: TGTGCCAGCAGGAGACAGGAGAACACTGAAGCTTTCTTT
j_call: TRBJ1-1
clone_size: NA
v_call: TRBV6-4
d_call: NA

cdr3_aa: CASSTDRVGNTIYF
cdr3_nt: TGTGCCAGCTCAACGGACAGGGTCGGAAACACCATATATTTT
j_call: TRBJ1-3
clone_size: NA
v_call: TRBV18
d_call: TRBD1

cdr3_aa: CASSLHPRDSGRNEQYF
cdr3_nt: TGCGCCAGCAGCTTGCACCCTCGTGATAGCGGGAGGAACGAGCAGTACTTC
j_call: TRBJ2-7
clone_size: NA
v_call: TRBV5-1
d_call: TRBD2

cdr3_aa: CASSQDWTPRGYTF
cdr3_nt: TGTGCCAGCAGCCAAGACTGGACACCGCGGGGCTACACCTTC
j_call: TRBJ1-2
clone_size: NA
v_call: TRBV9
d_call: NA

cdr3_aa: CASSLTGGEETQYF
cdr3_nt: TGCGCCAGCAGCTTGACAGGGGGCGAAGAGACCCAGTACTTC
j_call: TRBJ2-5
clone_size: once
v_call: TRBV5-1
d_call: TRBD1

cdr3_aa: CSVSNVSGSHEQYF
cdr3_nt: TGCAGCGTTAGTAATGTTAGCGGGAGTCACGAGCAGTACTTC
j_call: TRBJ2-7
clone_size: NA
v_call: TRBV29-1
d_call: TRBD2

cdr3_aa: CASSFGSGSGNTIYF
cdr3_nt: TGCGCCAGCAGCTTTGGGTCCGGGTCCGGAAACACCATATATTTT
j_call: TRBJ1-3
clone_size: NA
v_call: TRBV5-1
d_call: NA

cdr3_aa: CALGETEAFF
cdr3_nt: TGTGCGTTGGGAGAAACTGAAGCTTTCTTT
j_call: TRBJ1-1
clone_size: NA
v_call: TRBV30
d_call: NA

cdr3_aa: CASSLASGLYNEQFF
cdr3_nt: TGTGCCAGCAGCTTAGCTAGTGGACTTTACAATGAGCAGTTCTTC
j_call: TRBJ2-1
clone_size: NA
v_call: TRBV7-2
d_call: NA

cdr3_aa: CASSLGRGPVSSYNEQFF
cdr3_nt: TGTGCCAGCAGCTTAGGGCGGGGGCCTGTTAGCTCCTACAATGAGCAGTTCTTC
j_call: TRBJ2-1
clone_size: NA
v_call: TRBV11-2
d_call: NA

cdr3_aa: CASSSRWARTDTQYF
cdr3_nt: TGTGCCAGCAGCTCCCGATGGGCCCGCACAGATACGCAGTATTTT
j_call: TRBJ2-3
clone_size: NA
v_call: TRBV7-8
d_call: NA

cdr3_aa: CASSQKTGSPGANTEAFF
cdr3_nt: TGTGCCAGCAGCCAGAAGACGGGGAGCCCAGGGGCGAACACTGAAGCTTTCTTT
j_call: TRBJ1-1
clone_size: NA
v_call: TRBV4-2
d_call: NA

cdr3_aa: CASRTANTGELFF
cdr3_nt: TGTGCCTCCAGGACAGCGAACACCGGGGAGCTGTTTTTT
j_call: TRBJ2-2
clone_size: NA
v_call: TRBV30
d_call: NA

cdr3_aa: CASSELSGMVQPQHF
cdr3_nt: TGTGCCAGCAGTGAATTGTCAGGGATGGTTCAGCCCCAGCATTTT
j_call: TRBJ1-5
clone_size: once
v_call: TRBV2
d_call: NA

cdr3_aa: CASSGDLGAQETQYF
cdr3_nt: TGTGCCAGCAGCGGCGATCTAGGGGCCCAAGAGACCCAGTACTTC
j_call: TRBJ2-5
clone_size: NA
v_call: TRBV9
d_call: NA

cdr3_aa: CASSPTRVGSYGYTF
cdr3_nt: TGCGCCAGCAGCCCTACTCGGGTTGGGAGCTATGGCTACACCTTC
j_call: TRBJ1-2
clone_size: NA
v_call: TRBV4-3
d_call: NA

cdr3_aa: CASSVGGVPWETQYF
cdr3_nt: TGTGCCAGCAGCGTAGGGGGGGTGCCATGGGAGACCCAGTACTTC
j_call: TRBJ2-5
clone_size: NA
v_call: TRBV9
d_call: NA

cdr3_aa: CSTKTGGQVSSGYTF
cdr3_nt: TGCAGCACAAAAACTGGTGGGCAGGTCTCTTCTGGCTACACCTTC
j_call: TRBJ1-2
clone_size: NA
v_call: TRBV29-1
d_call: NA

cdr3_aa: CASSPIAGGKKANTGELFF
cdr3_nt: TGTGCCAGCAGCCCCATAGCGGGAGGGAAGAAGGCGAACACCGGGGAGCTGTTTTTT
j_call: TRBJ2-2
clone_size: few
v_call: TRBV6-4
d_call: TRBD2

cdr3_aa: CASSWTSGGADTQYF
cdr3_nt: TGTGCCAGCAGTTGGACTAGCGGGGGGGCGGATACGCAGTATTTT
j_call: TRBJ2-3
clone_size: NA
v_call: TRBV2
d_call: TRBD2

cdr3_aa: CASSAARVNTEAFF
cdr3_nt: TGCGCCAGCAGCGCCGCGAGGGTGAACACTGAAGCTTTCTTT
j_call: TRBJ1-1
clone_size: NA
v_call: TRBV5-1
d_call: NA

cdr3_aa: CASSPTGGSYEQYF
cdr3_nt: TGTGCCAGCAGCCCCACGGGGGGGTCCTACGAGCAGTACTTC
j_call: TRBJ2-7
clone_size: NA
v_call: TRBV6-1
d_call: TRBD2

cdr3_aa: CASSQESRRGVNPYERYF
cdr3_nt: TGCGCCAGCAGCCAAGAATCAAGGCGGGGCGTGAACCCCTACGAGCGGTACTTC
j_call: TRBJ2-7
clone_size: NA
v_call: TRBV4-3
d_call: NA

cdr3_aa: CASAGQGNYEQYF
cdr3_nt: TGTGCCAGCGCAGGACAGGGGAACTACGAGCAGTACTTC
j_call: TRBJ2-7
clone_size: NA
v_call: TRBV6-6
d_call: TRBD1

cdr3_aa: CASSQYQGNTEAFF
cdr3_nt: TGTGCCAGCAGCCAATACCAGGGGAACACTGAAGCTTTCTTT
j_call: TRBJ1-1
clone_size: NA
v_call: TRBV7-9
d_call: NA

cdr3_aa: CASSQGQGISYEQYF
cdr3_nt: TGCGCCAGCAGCCAGGGACAGGGGATCTCCTACGAGCAGTACTTC
j_call: TRBJ2-7
clone_size: NA
v_call: TRBV4-3
d_call: TRBD1

cdr3_aa: CASSHQGGANYGYTF
cdr3_nt: TGTGCCAGCAGTCACCAGGGAGGTGCGAACTATGGCTACACCTTC
j_call: TRBJ1-2
clone_size: few
v_call: TRBV6-5
d_call: NA

cdr3_aa: CAWSVRGASGSYEQYF
cdr3_nt: TGTGCCTGGAGTGTAAGGGGGGCTAGCGGGAGTTACGAGCAGTACTTC
j_call: TRBJ2-7
clone_size: NA
v_call: TRBV30
d_call: TRBD2

cdr3_aa: CASSTGQRETEAFF
cdr3_nt: TGTGCCAGCTCAACGGGACAGAGGGAAACTGAAGCTTTCTTT
j_call: TRBJ1-1
clone_size: NA
v_call: TRBV18
d_call: TRBD1

cdr3_aa: CASSLWTSGVEQYF
cdr3_nt: TGTGCCAGCAGTCTCTGGACTAGCGGGGTCGAGCAGTACTTC
j_call: TRBJ2-7
clone_size: NA
v_call: TRBV7-6
d_call: TRBD2

cdr3_aa: CASSQEPNRGGYGEGQPQHF
cdr3_nt: TGTGCCAGCAGCCAAGAACCCAACCGCGGGGGGTATGGGGAAGGACAGCCCCAGCATTTT
j_call: TRBJ1-5
clone_size: NA
v_call: TRBV4-2
d_call: NA

cdr3_aa: CASSSSGRAGNTQYF
cdr3_nt: TGTGCCAGCAGTTCTAGCGGGAGGGCCGGAAATACGCAGTATTTT
j_call: TRBJ2-3
clone_size: NA
v_call: TRBV6-5
d_call: TRBD2